The 32 T cell receptor beta chains presented below share a single source sample, sequenced in a study of blood T cell repertoires in COVID-19. Generated by immunoSEQ multiplex PCR, the TCRdb table keeps only in-frame clones and is missing some. In the table there are roughly 40,000 clones, roughly 90% of which are singletons. Input material: peripheral blood. The receptors come from a man aged 65-85 years with acute or convalescent COVID-19.

This chain uses TRBV7-9 with TRBJ2-7, with 15 bases lining up with TRBD2. CDR1 and CDR2 from the germline V gene are SEHNR and FQNEAQ (reference sequence). The CDR3 extends over 18 amino acids. V dropped 5 bases and J dropped 7; count of bases not matched to a gene: 15. CDR3 sequence: CASSPPGLAGGPSEEQYF. The CDR3 nucleotides are TGTGCCAGCAGCCCCCCGGGACTAGCGGGAGGCCCCTCAGAAGAGCAGTACTTC.

This rearrangement joins TRBV14 to TRBJ2-1; a possible D gene is TRBD2 (6 bases). CDR3 size: 15 residues. The germline V gene has CDR1 SGHDN and CDR2 FVKESK. Trimming stripped 3 bases from V and 4 bases from J, with 13 bases between. For the CDR3, the DNA is TGTGCCAGCAGCCAGATGGGCGGGGTGTACAATGAGCAGTTCTTC. The encoded protein is CASSQMGGVYNEQFF.

The J gene is TRBJ1-1, the V gene TRBV18; D is unresolved. The V gene lost 2 bases and the J gene lost 6 bases, with 10 bases spanning the gap. Germline-derived CDR1 and CDR2 are KGHSH and LQKENI. The CDR3 consists of 13 residues. The CDR3 here is CASSPEVRAEAFF. For the CDR3, the DNA is TGTGCCAGCTCACCAGAGGTGAGGGCTGAAGCTTTCTTT.

This chain links TRBV15 with TRBJ2-5, with 8 bases fitting TRBD2. Germline V gene data show CDR1 as LNHNV and CDR2 as YYDKDF (reference sequence). CDR3 size: 15 residues. V lost 1 base, J lost 5 bases, and 6 bases stayed unmatched. The CDR3 loop reads CATSRVAGGLETQYF. Here the CDR3 DNA reads TGTGCCACCAGCAGAGTTGCGGGGGGCCTGGAGACCCAGTACTTC.

This chain links TRBV25-1 with TRBJ1-6; 7 nucleotides align to TRBD1. V was clipped by 2 bases and J by 7 bases; unmatched bases: 8. The length of the CDR3 is 16 residues. CDR1 MGHDK and CDR2 SYGVNS come from the germline V gene. CDR3 residues: CASSEVGGWGNSPLHF. The CDR3 DNA reads as TGTGCCAGCAGTGAAGTAGGGGGCTGGGGAAATTCACCCCTCCACTTT.

J is TRBJ2-3 and V is TRBV27, with 8 bases fitting TRBD2. V shed 10 bases and J 4 bases; nucleotides not matched to a gene: 19. Germline CDR1 MNHEY, CDR2 SMNVEV (reference sequence). The CDR3 covers 17 residues. The CDR3, as DNA: TGTGCCACAAGCAGTCCTTCAGCGGGAGTTTTATCAGATACGCAGTATTTT. Amino acids: CATSSPSAGVLSDTQYF.

The chain combines TRBV9 with TRBJ2-7, with TRBD1 matching over 9 bases. This CDR3 region has 15 residues. Germline CDR1 and CDR2: SGDLS and YYNGEE. V shed 3 bases, J shed 5 bases, and the junction held 9 bases outside the gene matches. CDR3 sequence reads: CASSAGGDRENEQYF. In DNA, the CDR3 is TGTGCCAGCAGCGCCGGCGGGGACAGGGAAAACGAGCAGTACTTC.

The V gene is TRBV2, the J gene TRBJ2-3; D gene uncertain. The V end lost 1 base, the J end lost 0 bases, and 5 bases lay between the germline ends. Germline CDR1 SNHLY, CDR2 FYNNEI. The CDR3 has 14 amino acids. For the CDR3, the DNA is TGTGCCAGCAGTGAAGTCCTTAGCACAGATACGCAGTATTTT. It codes for CASSEVLSTDTQYF.

The rearrangement links TRBV19 to TRBJ2-2; perhaps TRBD2 as D (5 bases). The CDR3 loop spans 14 amino acids. The germline gives CDR1 LNHDA, CDR2 SQIVND (reference sequence). Trimming removed 7 bases from V and 5 bases from J, with 14 bases in between. The CDR3: CASTVGRLTGELFF. The CDR3, as DNA: TGTGCCAGTACCGTAGGACGACTAACCGGGGAGCTGTTTTTT.

This clone has more than one count but fewer than ten. The chain uses TRBV23-1 and TRBJ2-5; TRBD2 is a possible D gene (7 bases). TRBV23-1 counts as an open reading frame of uncertain function. V lost 7 bases to trimming and J lost 2 bases, with 20 bases between them. CDR3 length: 16 amino acids. CDR3 sequence: CASTLRDGGPQETQYF. CDR3 nucleotide sequence: TGCGCCAGCACCCTAAGGGACGGGGGGCCGCAAGAGACCCAGTACTTC.

V and J are TRBV11-2 and TRBJ1-2; 8 bases map to TRBD1. With V trimmed by 0 bases and J by 6 bases, 21 bases remained unmatched. Germline-derived CDR1 and CDR2 are SGHAT and FQNNGV. There are 20 residues in the CDR3. The CDR3 protein is CASSLDLEFSGGPGYNGYTF. Written as DNA, the CDR3 is TGTGCCAGCAGCTTAGATCTCGAATTCTCAGGGGGCCCTGGATATAATGGCTACACCTTC.

This clone was detected only a few times. The rearrangement joins TRBV28 to TRBJ1-5; D is ambiguous. The CDR3 consists of 14 residues. V lost 7 bases and J lost 5, with 15 bases in between. From germline, CDR1 is MDHEN and CDR2 SYDVKM. This chain's CDR3 is CASIPSRGYQPQHF. In nucleotides, the CDR3 is TGTGCCAGCATTCCATCCCGGGGTTATCAGCCCCAGCATTTT.

The V call is TRBV4-3, the J call TRBJ2-7; D gene ambiguous. The germline V gene has CDR1 LGHNA and CDR2 YSLEER. This CDR3 contains 14 residues. V dropped 0 bases and J dropped 6 bases, with 12 bases sitting between them. DNA of the CDR3: TGCGCCAGCAGCCAAGATACCCGCGAATCCGAGCAGTACTTC. Protein sequence: CASSQDTRESEQYF.

The sample holds one count of this clone. The chain joins TRBV2 to TRBJ2-5; 8 bases are a match to TRBD1. CDR1 is SNHLY and CDR2 is FYNNEI in the germline V gene. J gave up 1 base and V 6 bases, and 1 base lay outside the gene matches. The CDR3 runs 13 residues. For the CDR3, the DNA is TGTGCCAGCAGCGGACAGGGCCAAGAGACCCAGTACTTC. The encoded protein is CASSGQGQETQYF.

The chain couples TRBV5-1 to TRBJ2-3; TRBD1 might be the D (5 bases). The CDR3 length is 15 residues. V shed 0 bases and J shed 3 bases, with 11 bases lying between them. Germline V lookup: CDR1 SGHRS, CDR2 YFSETQ. The CDR3 region has the DNA TGCGCCAGCAGCTTGGATTCATCAGGGACAGATACGCAGTATTTT. It is translated as CASSLDSSGTDTQYF.

The count of this clone is one. J is TRBJ2-7 and V is TRBV5-1; TRBD2 matches at 8 bases. Germline CDR1 reads SGHRS; CDR2 reads YFSETQ. The CDR3 contains 13 residues. V was clipped by 3 bases and J by 3 bases; unmatched bases: 2. This chain's CDR3 is CASSSREGYEQYF. The CDR3 nucleotides are TGCGCCAGCAGCTCCCGGGAGGGCTACGAGCAGTACTTC.

The V call is TRBV13, the J call TRBJ2-7; 9 positions match TRBD1. Trimming cost V 10 bases and J 7 bases; bases outside gene matches: 17. The CDR3 is 15 residues long. Germline V gene data show CDR1 as PRHDT and CDR2 as FYEKMQ (reference sequence). The CDR3 nucleotides are TGTGCCATCACCAGGGCCGGGACAGGGCCTACGGAGCAGTACTTC. Translated: CAITRAGTGPTEQYF.

The rearrangement uses TRBV4-2 and TRBJ2-5, with 9 bases lining up with TRBD1. The CDR3 is made up of 17 amino acids. J gave up 5 bases and V 1 base, and 11 bases lay outside the gene matches. Germline V gene data show CDR1 as LGHNA and CDR2 as YNFKEQ. The CDR3 here is CASSQVGTGGAGETQYF. CDR3 in DNA: TGTGCCAGCAGCCAAGTCGGCACAGGGGGCGCGGGCGAGACCCAGTACTTC.

This chain joins TRBV6-1 and TRBJ2-7; D is undetermined. The CDR3 covers 12 residues. V lost 1 base and J lost 6, with 7 bases in between. Germline V CDR1 and CDR2: MNHNS, SASEGT. CDR3 sequence reads: CASSEGRVEQYF. CDR3 in DNA: TGTGCCAGCAGTGAAGGTCGCGTCGAGCAGTACTTC.

The rearrangement links TRBV19 to TRBJ1-1, with D possibly matching TRBD1 (5 bases). CDR3 length: 14 residues. Trimming pared 4 bases from V and 0 bases from J, leaving 9 bases between. From germline, CDR1 is LNHDA and CDR2 SQIVND (reference sequence). The CDR3 DNA reads TGTGCCAGTAGTAGGGAAGGGGTGAACACTGAAGCTTTCTTT. It is translated as CASSREGVNTEAFF. Supplemented by reference TRBV19 and TRBJ1-1, the full variable domain reads DGGITQSPKYLFRKEGQNVTLSCEQNLNHDAMYWYRQDPGQGLRLIYYSQIVNDFQKGDIAEGYSVSREKKESFPLTVTSAQKNPTAFYLCASSREGVNTEAFFGQGTRLTVV.

V and J are TRBV7-2 and TRBJ2-1; TRBD2 matches at 8 bases. The V gene end was trimmed by 7 bases and the J gene end by 7 bases; junction bases not matched to a gene: 9. Germline V gene sequence: CDR1 SGHTA, CDR2 FQGNSA. The CDR3 runs 14 residues. CDR3 DNA sequence: TGTGCCAGCACCACAAGCCGGGGGGGGAATGAGCAGTTCTTC. Residues: CASTTSRGGNEQFF.

The rearrangement links TRBV5-1 to TRBJ1-1; 7 nucleotides match TRBD1. The CDR3 spans 14 residues. The junction had 4 bases not matched to a gene; V was cut back by 4 bases and J by 1 base. CDR1 is SGHRS, CDR2 YFSETQ, per germline. CDR3 protein: CASSPGQPNTEAFF. The CDR3 DNA sequence: TGCGCCAGCAGCCCGGGACAGCCGAACACTGAAGCTTTCTTT.

A single count supports this clone. CDR3 sequence reads: CASSEYLGARTEAFF. CDR3 nucleotide sequence: TGTGCCAGCAGTGAATATTTGGGGGCGAGGACTGAAGCTTTCTTT. This rearrangement joins TRBV25-1 to TRBJ1-1, with D possibly matching TRBD1 (6 bases). Trimming cost V 0 bases and J 5 bases, with 13 bases left between them. Looked up from germline, CDR1 is MGHDK and CDR2 is SYGVNS. CDR3 length: 15 residues.

V is TRBV5-4 and J is TRBJ2-1; a weak D match, TRBD1 (5 bases). This CDR3 has 13 amino acids. The germline V gene has CDR1 SGHNT and CDR2 YYREEE (reference sequence). Trimming pared 1 base from V and 9 bases from J, leaving 11 bases between. CDR3 protein: CASSLRGSVEQFF. CDR3 coding DNA: TGTGCCAGCAGCTTGAGGGGCAGTGTTGAGCAGTTCTTC.

The chain has TRBV7-2 and TRBJ1-5; 7 bases agree with TRBD1. There are 18 residues in the CDR3. Germline V gives CDR1 SGHTA, CDR2 FQGNSA. V lost 5 bases and J lost 0; bases outside the gene matches: 13. The CDR3 bases are TGTGCCAGCAGCCAAGACAGGGCCCTGGGTCATAGCAATCAGCCCCAGCATTTT. This encodes CASSQDRALGHSNQPQHF.

V usage is TRBV28 and J usage is TRBJ1-1; D possibly corresponds to TRBD1 (5 bases). Trimming took off 2 bases at V and 4 bases at J, with 11 bases between the two ends. This CDR3 is built from 14 residues. The V gene's germline CDR1 is MDHEN and CDR2 SYDVKM. CDR3 nucleotides: TGTGCCAGCAGTTTACAGGGCTGGAGCACTGAAGCTTTCTTT. Amino acid sequence: CASSLQGWSTEAFF.

V usage is TRBV9 and J usage is TRBJ2-7, with a possible D match to TRBD1 (6 bases). V lost 3 bases and J lost 6, with 19 bases in between. Per the germline V gene, CDR1 is SGDLS and CDR2 is YYNGEE. CDR3 length: 15 residues. For the CDR3, the DNA is TGTGCCAGCAGCGCGCTACAGGGATCAGTGAGCGAGCAGTACTTC. Its protein product is CASSALQGSVSEQYF. Full variable domain (missing parts from reference TRBV9 and TRBJ2-7): DSGVTQTPKHLITATGQRVTLRCSPRSGDLSVYWYQQSLDQGLQFLIQYYNGEERAKGNILERFSAQQFPDLHSELNLSSLELGDSALYFCASSALQGSVSEQYFGPGTRLTVT.

The chain recombines TRBV7-2 with TRBJ2-3; TRBD2 matches 8 bases. V shed 10 bases and J 8 bases; nucleotides not matched to a gene: 17. There are 15 residues in the CDR3. Germline V CDR1 and CDR2: SGHTA, FQGNSA. The CDR3 reads CATDVGTSRLGTQYF. The CDR3 region has the DNA TGTGCCACCGATGTAGGGACTAGTCGCTTAGGTACGCAGTATTTT.

This clone was observed a few times. This chain links TRBV2 with TRBJ2-3, with 7 positions matching TRBD2. V shed 7 bases and J 0 bases; nucleotides not matched to a gene: 4. CDR1 and CDR2 from the germline V gene are SNHLY and FYNNEI. CDR3 length: 14 amino acids. The DNA of the CDR3 is TGTGCCAGCAATCGGGAGGCGAGCACAGATACGCAGTATTTT. This sequence encodes CASNREASTDTQYF. Variable domain in full (rest from reference TRBV2 and TRBJ2-3): EPEVTQTPSHQVTQMGQEVILRCVPISNHLYFYWYRQILGQKVEFLVSFYNNEISEKSEIFDDQFSVERPDGSNFTLKIRSTKLEDSAMYFCASNREASTDTQYFGPGTRLTVL.

The CDR3 DNA is TGCGCCAGCAGCCCGGGACTCCACTCCTACAATGAGCAGTTCTTC. It codes for CASSPGLHSYNEQFF. V gene TRBV5-1 combines with J gene TRBJ2-1, with D perhaps TRBD2 (6 bases). CDR1 and CDR2 (germline): SGHRS, YFSETQ. V was trimmed by 4 bases and J by 0 bases, leaving 11 bases between them. The CDR3 consists of 15 residues.

The rearrangement joins TRBV4-3 to TRBJ2-1; 9 bases fit TRBD2. CDR3 length equals 16 residues. V was clipped by 0 bases and J by 7 bases; unmatched bases: 7. CDR1 is LGHNA, CDR2 YSLEER, per germline. The CDR3 sequence is CASSQDRREGPNEQFF. CDR3 nucleotide sequence: TGCGCCAGCAGCCAAGATCGGCGGGAGGGCCCGAATGAGCAGTTCTTC.

This clone was detected only once. This sequence joins TRBV21-1 and TRBJ1-1; the D call in the table, TRBD1, was not verified against the DNA. TRBV21-1 is designated a pseudogene. The CDR3 runs 14 residues. As DNA, the CDR3 is TGTGCCAGCAGCATCAGCATAGGGCAGGGCGAGGCTTTCTTT. Translated, it gives CASSISIGQGEAFF.